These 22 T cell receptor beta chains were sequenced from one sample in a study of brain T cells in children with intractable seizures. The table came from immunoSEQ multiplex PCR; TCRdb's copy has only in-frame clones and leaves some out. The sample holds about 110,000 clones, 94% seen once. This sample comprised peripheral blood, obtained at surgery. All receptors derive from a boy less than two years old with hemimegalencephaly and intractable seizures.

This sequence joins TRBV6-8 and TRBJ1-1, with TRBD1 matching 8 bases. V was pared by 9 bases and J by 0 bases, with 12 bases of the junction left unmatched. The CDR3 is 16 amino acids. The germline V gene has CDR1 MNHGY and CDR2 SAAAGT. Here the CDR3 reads CARAGQGLFMNTEAFF. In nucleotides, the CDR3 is TGTGCCAGAGCCGGACAGGGACTTTTCATGAACACTGAAGCTTTCTTT.

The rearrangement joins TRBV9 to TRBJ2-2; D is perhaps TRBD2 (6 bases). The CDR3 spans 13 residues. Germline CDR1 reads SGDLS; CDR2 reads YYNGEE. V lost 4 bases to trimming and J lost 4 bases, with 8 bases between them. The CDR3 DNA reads TGTGCCAGCAGCCCCGGGAGCACCGGGGAGCTGTTTTTT. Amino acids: CASSPGSTGELFF.

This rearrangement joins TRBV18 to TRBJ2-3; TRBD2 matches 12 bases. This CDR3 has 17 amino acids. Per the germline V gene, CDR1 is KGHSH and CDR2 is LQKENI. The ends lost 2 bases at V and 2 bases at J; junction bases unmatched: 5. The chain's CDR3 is CASSPKGLAGNTDTQYF. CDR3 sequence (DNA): TGTGCCAGCTCACCAAAAGGACTAGCGGGGAACACAGATACGCAGTATTTT.

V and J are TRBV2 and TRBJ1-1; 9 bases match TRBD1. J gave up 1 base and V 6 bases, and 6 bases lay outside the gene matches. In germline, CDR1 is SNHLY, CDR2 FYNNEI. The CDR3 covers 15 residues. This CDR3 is CASSTQGAGNTEAFF. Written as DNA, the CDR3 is TGTGCCAGCAGCACACAGGGGGCTGGGAACACTGAAGCTTTCTTT.

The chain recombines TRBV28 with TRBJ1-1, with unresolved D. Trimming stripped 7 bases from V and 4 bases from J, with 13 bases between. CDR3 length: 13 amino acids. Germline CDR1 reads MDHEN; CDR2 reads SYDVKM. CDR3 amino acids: CASTPDGPTEAFF. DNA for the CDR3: TGTGCCAGCACCCCTGACGGTCCCACTGAAGCTTTCTTT.

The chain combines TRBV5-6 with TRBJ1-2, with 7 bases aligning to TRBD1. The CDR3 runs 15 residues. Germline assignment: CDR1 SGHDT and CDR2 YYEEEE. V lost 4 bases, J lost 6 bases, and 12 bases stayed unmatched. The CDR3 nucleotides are TGTGCCAGCAGCCCACGGTACAGGGGAGAGGATGGCTACACCTTC. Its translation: CASSPRYRGEDGYTF.

The CDR3 nucleotides read TGTGCCAGCAGCTTATCCGGACTACCTACATACAATGAGCAGTTCTTC. Protein product: CASSLSGLPTYNEQFF. The chain combines TRBV11-3 with TRBJ2-1; TRBD2 might be the D (6 bases). CDR1 is SGHNT, CDR2 YENEEA, per germline. Trimming left V 2 bases short and J 4 bases short, with 15 bases between. The CDR3 spans 16 residues.

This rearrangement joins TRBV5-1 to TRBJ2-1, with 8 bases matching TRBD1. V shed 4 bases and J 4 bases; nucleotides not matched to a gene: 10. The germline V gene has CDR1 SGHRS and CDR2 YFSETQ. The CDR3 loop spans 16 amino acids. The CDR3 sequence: CASSLIGQGGYNEQFF. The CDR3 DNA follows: TGCGCCAGCAGCCTGATCGGACAGGGTGGATACAATGAGCAGTTCTTC.

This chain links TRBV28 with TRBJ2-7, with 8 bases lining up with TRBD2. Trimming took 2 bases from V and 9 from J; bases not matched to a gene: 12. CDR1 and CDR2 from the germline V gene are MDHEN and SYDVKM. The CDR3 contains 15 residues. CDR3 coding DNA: TGTGCCAGCAGTTTAACCGGGACTAGGGGAACCGGGCAGTACTTC. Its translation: CASSLTGTRGTGQYF.

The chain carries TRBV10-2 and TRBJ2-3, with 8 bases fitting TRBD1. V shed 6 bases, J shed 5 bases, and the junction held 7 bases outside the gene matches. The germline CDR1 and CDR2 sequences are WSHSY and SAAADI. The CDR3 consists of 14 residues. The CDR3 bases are TGCGCCAGCAGCGTAGGGACAGGCCTAGATACGCAGTATTTT. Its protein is CASSVGTGLDTQYF.

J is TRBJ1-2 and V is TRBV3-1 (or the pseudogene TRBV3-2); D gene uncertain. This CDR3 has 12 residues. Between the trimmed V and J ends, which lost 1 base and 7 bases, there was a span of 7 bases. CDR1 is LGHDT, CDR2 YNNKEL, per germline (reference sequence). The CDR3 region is CASSQGSSGYTF. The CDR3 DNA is TGTGCCAGCAGCCAAGGATCGAGTGGCTACACCTTC.

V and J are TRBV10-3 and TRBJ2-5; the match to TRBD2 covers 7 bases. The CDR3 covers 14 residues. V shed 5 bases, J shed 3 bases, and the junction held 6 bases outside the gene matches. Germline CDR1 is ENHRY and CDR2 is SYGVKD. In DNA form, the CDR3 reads TGTGCCATCAGTTCTAGCGGCATAGAAGAGACCCAGTACTTC. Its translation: CAISSSGIEETQYF.

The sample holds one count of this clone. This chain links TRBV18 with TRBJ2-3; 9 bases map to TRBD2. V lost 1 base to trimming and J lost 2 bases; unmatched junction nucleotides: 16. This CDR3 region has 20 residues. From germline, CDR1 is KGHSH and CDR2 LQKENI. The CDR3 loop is CASSPLLREGSAGPTDTQYF. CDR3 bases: TGTGCCAGCTCACCACTTTTGCGGGAGGGCTCCGCCGGACCCACAGATACGCAGTATTTT.

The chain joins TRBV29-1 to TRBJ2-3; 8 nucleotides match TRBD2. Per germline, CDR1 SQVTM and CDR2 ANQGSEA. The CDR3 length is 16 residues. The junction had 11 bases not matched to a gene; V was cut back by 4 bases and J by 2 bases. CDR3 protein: CSVGGGLAGPTDTQYF. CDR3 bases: TGCAGCGTTGGTGGTGGGCTAGCGGGCCCCACAGATACGCAGTATTTT.

The CDR3 coding sequence is TGTGCCAGCAGCTCCCCCGGACAGGGAGATCAGGTCCACTTT. Protein product: CASSSPGQGDQVHF. The rearrangement joins TRBV5-6 to TRBJ1-6; 8 bases match TRBD1. Germline assignment: CDR1 SGHDT and CDR2 YYEEEE. The CDR3 totals 14 residues. The ends lost 3 bases at V and 17 bases at J; junction bases unmatched: 13.

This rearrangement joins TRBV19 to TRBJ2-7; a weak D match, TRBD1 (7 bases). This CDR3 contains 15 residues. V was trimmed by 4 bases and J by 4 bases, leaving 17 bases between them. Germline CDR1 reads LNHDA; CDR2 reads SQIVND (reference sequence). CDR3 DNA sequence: TGTGCCAGTAGTAAGTCGGCAGGGGGGTCGTACGAGCAGTACTTC. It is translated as CASSKSAGGSYEQYF.

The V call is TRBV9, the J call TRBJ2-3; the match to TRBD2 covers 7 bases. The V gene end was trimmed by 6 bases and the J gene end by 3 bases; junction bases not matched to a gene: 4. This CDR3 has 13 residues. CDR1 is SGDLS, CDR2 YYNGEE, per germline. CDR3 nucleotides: TGTGCCAGCAATCGACTAGCAACAGATACGCAGTATTTT. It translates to CASNRLATDTQYF.

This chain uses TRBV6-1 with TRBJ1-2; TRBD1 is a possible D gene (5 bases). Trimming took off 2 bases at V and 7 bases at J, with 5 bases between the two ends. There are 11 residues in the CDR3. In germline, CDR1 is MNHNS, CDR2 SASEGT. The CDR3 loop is CASSEQGGYTF. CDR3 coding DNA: TGTGCCAGCAGTGAACAGGGTGGCTACACCTTC.

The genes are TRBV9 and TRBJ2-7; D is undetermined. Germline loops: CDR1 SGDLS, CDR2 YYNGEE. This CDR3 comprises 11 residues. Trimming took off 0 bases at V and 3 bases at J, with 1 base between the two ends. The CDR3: CASSVDYEQYF. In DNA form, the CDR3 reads TGTGCCAGCAGCGTAGACTACGAGCAGTACTTC.

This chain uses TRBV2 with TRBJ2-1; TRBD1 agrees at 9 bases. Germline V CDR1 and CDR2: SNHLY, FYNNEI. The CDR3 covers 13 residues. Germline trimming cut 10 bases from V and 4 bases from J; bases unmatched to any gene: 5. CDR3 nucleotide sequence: TGTGCCATCACAGGGGGCGAATACAATGAGCAGTTCTTC. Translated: CAITGGEYNEQFF.

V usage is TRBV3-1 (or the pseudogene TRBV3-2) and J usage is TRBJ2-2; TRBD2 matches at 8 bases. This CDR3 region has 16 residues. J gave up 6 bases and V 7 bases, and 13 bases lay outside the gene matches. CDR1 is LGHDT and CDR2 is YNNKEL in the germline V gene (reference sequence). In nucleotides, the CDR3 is TGTGCCAGCACCGTGGAAAGCGGGAGCCCCGCCGGGGAGCTGTTTTTT. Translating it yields CASTVESGSPAGELFF.

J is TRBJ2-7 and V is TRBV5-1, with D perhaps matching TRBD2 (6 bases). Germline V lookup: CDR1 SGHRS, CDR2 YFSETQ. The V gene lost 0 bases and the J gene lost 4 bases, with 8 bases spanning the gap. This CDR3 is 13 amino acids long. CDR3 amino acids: CASSLGLEYEQYF. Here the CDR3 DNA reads TGCGCCAGCAGCTTGGGACTAGAGTACGAGCAGTACTTC.